This T cell receptor beta chain was recovered during a study of pediatric ulcerative colitis. Turning to the study itself: Most patients had pancolitis, and two had left-sided colitis. Study findings and constraints: Ulcerative colitis patients shared more blood-rectal clones than controls.

Sequencing was at survey level. The table came from immunoSEQ multiplex PCR; TCRdb's copy has only in-frame clones and leaves some out. The sample yields approximately 40,000 clones, 73% seen once. CDR3 length equals 15 residues. The V gene's germline CDR1 is SSHAT and CDR2 FNYEAQ (reference sequence). The V end lost 4 bases, the J end lost 5 bases, and 17 bases lay between the germline ends. Comments on this clone: The antigen remains undetermined.

One to two pinch biopsies were taken from the rectum during colonoscopy. Before the diagnostic colonoscopy, ulcerative colitis patients were free of immunosuppressive medication. The receptor comes from a boy aged 5-17 years with moderate ulcerative colitis. Sequenced material: gut tissue. This chain connects TRBV7-7 to TRBJ2-5; no clear D gene. CDR3 region: CASSSLTAHEETQYF. The CDR3 coding sequence is TGTGCCAGCAGCTCCCTGACTGCACACGAGGAGACCCAGTACTTC.